Reported below is one T cell receptor beta chain. In the original analysis: Estimation of nucleated cell counts was performed using reference gene primer amplification. The repertoire was sequenced with immunoSEQ multiplex PCR; TCRdb's copy has only in-frame clones and lacks some. That table gives V, J and clone size, and the DNA gave D and trimming. The sample lists fewer than 350,000 clones, around 90% occurring once. This specimen belongs to a study of blood T cell repertoires in COVID-19. Study in general: The United States, Italy and Spain supplied acute and convalescent COVID-19 samples. T cells, B-cell-depleted T cells, or PBMCs provided the cDNA or gDNA that served as material.

It was during active infection that Seattle patients were enrolled and then longitudinally followed. The CDR3 loop spans 13 amino acids. Germline CDR1 and CDR2: SGHTA and FQGNSA. Trimming cost V 3 bases and J 6 bases; bases outside gene matches: 2. The sequenced material came from peripheral blood. This TCR was recovered from a woman aged 25 to 39 with COVID-19, enrolled during active disease. V gene TRBV7-2 combines with J gene TRBJ1-3, with 7 bases aligning to TRBD1. CDR3 DNA sequence: TGTGCCAGCAGCTTCGACAGGGAAAACACCATATATTTT. Translated, it gives CASSFDRENTIYF.